The rows below give T cell receptor beta chains drawn from one sample of a study of T-cell reconstitution after alpha-beta-depleted transplantation in children. TCRdb itself ran the PCR reads through MiXCR, one entry per CDR3 protein. Of approximately 800,000 distinct CDR3 sequences listed, under 20% are singletons. The sample consisted of PBMCs, mostly from graft donor cells, taken 360 days after TCRalphabeta/CD19-depleted stem cell transplant. The receptor set was obtained from a male patient under 18 who had a stem cell transplant for acute lymphoblastic leukemia, so the T cells may come from the graft donor. Both conserved end residues are part of each CDR3. D genes are given only for firm matches. Clone size is given for some rows only: seen once, a few or many times, or a class if the clone is expanded.

V	J	D	size	DNA	CDR3
TRBV20-1	TRBJ2-7	TRBD1	.	TGCAGTGCTAGAGATCCGGAGGGACAGGGTTTATACGAGCAGTACTTC	CSARDPEGQGLYEQYF
TRBV2	TRBJ2-3	.	many	TGTGCCAGCAGTGCCGATACGCAGTATTTT	CASSADTQYF
TRBV5-6	TRBJ2-3	TRBD2	many	TGTGCCAGCAGCTCGACTAGCGGGGAAAGGTTCACAGATACGCAGTATTTT	CASSSTSGERFTDTQYF
TRBV5-1	TRBJ2-1	TRBD2	few	TGCGCCAGCAGCGTTAGCGGGAGAGTCGATGAGCAGTTCTTC	CASSVSGRVDEQFF
TRBV5-1	TRBJ2-7	.	.	TGCGCCAGCAGCTTGGCCGGAGTTCGGTCCTACGAGCAGTACTTC	CASSLAGVRSYEQYF
TRBV20-1	TRBJ2-3	TRBD2	many	TGCAGTGCTCCTCAGTTATTAGCGGGAGGGACAGATACGCAGTATTTT	CSAPQLLAGGTDTQYF
TRBV30	TRBJ2-1	.	few	TGTGCCTGGAGGGGGACTGGCCCCTACAATGAGCAGTTCTTC	CAWRGTGPYNEQFF
TRBV15	TRBJ2-7	TRBD1	.	TGTGCCACCAGCAGTCCGGGACAGGGTCTCTACGAGCAGTACTTC	CATSSPGQGLYEQYF
TRBV3-1	TRBJ2-7	.	.	TGTGCCAGCAATCCACTCGGGGATATATACGAGCAGTACTTC	CASNPLGDIYEQYF
TRBV7-9	TRBJ2-1	.	few	TGTGCCAGCAGCTTAGAGGAGGCTGTAGAAAGAGGAGAGCAGTTCTTC	CASSLEEAVERGEQFF
TRBV19	TRBJ2-1	TRBD2	.	TGTGCCAGTAGTAAACGACCGGGACTAACTAGCCCAAAAGACAATGAGCAGTTCTTC	CASSKRPGLTSPKDNEQFF